The rows below give T cell receptor beta chains drawn from one sample of a study of OX40 agonist ivuxolimab in advanced cancers. Method: immunoSEQ multiplex PCR; TCRdb's copy keeps in-frame clones and lacks some. The profile shows under 90,000 clones, approximately 92% of them singletons. The sample in question was CD4+ or CD8+ T cells sorted from blood, obtained in a trial of the OX40 agonist ivuxolimab. The receptors originated from an adult with an advanced solid tumor such as melanoma, head and neck, liver or kidney cancer. The CDR3 runs from the conserved cysteine through the conserved F or W. Fields, in order: V gene, J gene, clone size, D gene, CDR3 DNA, CDR3 protein. D genes are given only for firm matches. The size entry is marked missing in some rows and otherwise reads once, few, many or a size class.

v_gene: TRBV5-1
j_gene: TRBJ2-1
abundance: .
d_gene: .
CDR3nt: TGCGCCAGCAGCTTGGCCGAGATAGAAGGCAATGAGCAGTTCTTC
CDR3aa: CASSLAEIEGNEQFF

v_gene: TRBV10-3
j_gene: TRBJ2-1
abundance: .
d_gene: .
CDR3nt: TGTGCCATCAGTGAGCTCCCGATAGGGATGAGGAATGAGCAGTTCTTC
CDR3aa: CAISELPIGMRNEQFF

v_gene: TRBV6-5
j_gene: TRBJ1-2
abundance: .
d_gene: .
CDR3nt: TGTGCCAGCAGTTATGAGAAGGGGGTTAACTATGGCTACACCTTC
CDR3aa: CASSYEKGVNYGYTF

v_gene: TRBV7-2
j_gene: TRBJ2-2
abundance: .
d_gene: .
CDR3nt: TGTGCCAGCAGCTCCGGACCGAACACCGGGGAGCTGTTTTTT
CDR3aa: CASSSGPNTGELFF

v_gene: TRBV19
j_gene: TRBJ1-2
abundance: few
d_gene: .
CDR3nt: TGTGCCAGTAGTCTTGGCAGTTGGGGCTACACCTTC
CDR3aa: CASSLGSWGYTF

v_gene: TRBV30
j_gene: TRBJ1-5
abundance: .
d_gene: TRBD1
CDR3nt: TGTGCCTGGAGTGTACCGGGACAGGGAGGTAATCAGCCCCAGCATTTT
CDR3aa: CAWSVPGQGGNQPQHF

v_gene: TRBV19
j_gene: TRBJ1-5
abundance: few
d_gene: .
CDR3nt: TGTGCCAGCCTAGGAGATTCCTGGCAGCCCCAGCATTTT
CDR3aa: CASLGDSWQPQHF

v_gene: TRBV19
j_gene: TRBJ1-1
abundance: .
d_gene: .
CDR3nt: TGTGCCAGTAGTCTTGGGGTGGTGAACACTGAAGCTTTCTTT
CDR3aa: CASSLGVVNTEAFF

v_gene: TRBV7-2
j_gene: TRBJ1-5
abundance: .
d_gene: .
CDR3nt: TGTGCCAGCAGCTCCAAGTGGGGATTTCAGCCCCAGCATTTT
CDR3aa: CASSSKWGFQPQHF

v_gene: TRBV18
j_gene: TRBJ1-5
abundance: .
d_gene: TRBD1
CDR3nt: TGTGCCAGCTCGCCGGGACAGCAAAATCAGCCCCAGCATTTT
CDR3aa: CASSPGQQNQPQHF

v_gene: TRBV19
j_gene: TRBJ1-2
abundance: .
d_gene: .
CDR3nt: TGTGCCAGTAGTATCGACAGCACCTATGGCTACACCTTC
CDR3aa: CASSIDSTYGYTF

v_gene: TRBV6-1
j_gene: TRBJ2-3
abundance: .
d_gene: .
CDR3nt: TGTGCCAGCAGTGTACCGACAGATACGCAGTATTTT
CDR3aa: CASSVPTDTQYF

v_gene: TRBV7-3
j_gene: TRBJ2-7
abundance: once
d_gene: .
CDR3nt: TGTGCCAGCAGCTTAGCGGGAAGGTGGGGGCAGGGCCTCGTCAACGAGCAGTACTTC
CDR3aa: CASSLAGRWGQGLVNEQYF

v_gene: TRBV7-8
j_gene: TRBJ2-3
abundance: .
d_gene: TRBD2
CDR3nt: TGTGCCAGCAGCCCTTCACTAGCGGGGAGCACAGATACGCAGTATTTT
CDR3aa: CASSPSLAGSTDTQYF

v_gene: TRBV18
j_gene: TRBJ2-2
abundance: .
d_gene: .
CDR3nt: TGTGCCAGCTCACCAGGGAGGACAGCTACCGGGGAGCTGTTTTTT
CDR3aa: CASSPGRTATGELFF

v_gene: TRBV5-1
j_gene: TRBJ2-5
abundance: .
d_gene: .
CDR3nt: TGCGCCAGCAGCTTGGGCACCCTCGGAGAGACCCAGTACTTC
CDR3aa: CASSLGTLGETQYF

v_gene: TRBV5-6
j_gene: TRBJ2-2
abundance: .
d_gene: TRBD1
CDR3nt: TGTGCCAGCAGCTTGGCCGGACAGGTCACGAACACCGGGGAGCTGTTTTTT
CDR3aa: CASSLAGQVTNTGELFF

v_gene: TRBV7-2
j_gene: TRBJ2-3
abundance: once
d_gene: TRBD2
CDR3nt: TGTGCCAGCAGCTCGGGACTAGCGGGAAACACAGATACGCAGTATTTT
CDR3aa: CASSSGLAGNTDTQYF

v_gene: TRBV6-6
j_gene: TRBJ1-1
abundance: .
d_gene: .
CDR3nt: TGTGCCAGCAGTTACAGCGCAGTAGAGAACACTGAAGCTTTCTTT
CDR3aa: CASSYSAVENTEAFF

v_gene: TRBV7-2
j_gene: TRBJ1-1
abundance: .
d_gene: .
CDR3nt: TGTGCCAGCAGCTACCTTGGGGGGAACACTGAAGCTTTCTTT
CDR3aa: CASSYLGGNTEAFF

v_gene: TRBV7-2
j_gene: TRBJ2-2
abundance: .
d_gene: TRBD1
CDR3nt: TGTGCCAGCAGCGGCAGGACAGGGCCCACCGGGGAGCTGTTTTTT
CDR3aa: CASSGRTGPTGELFF

v_gene: TRBV5-1
j_gene: TRBJ2-7
abundance: once
d_gene: .
CDR3nt: TGCGCCAGCAGCGAGGGCACAGGACCCTACGAGCAGTACTTC
CDR3aa: CASSEGTGPYEQYF

v_gene: TRBV5-1
j_gene: TRBJ1-5
abundance: .
d_gene: .
CDR3nt: TGCGCCAGCAGCCCTGGAGACAGAGTGAATAGCAATCAGCCCCAGCATTTT
CDR3aa: CASSPGDRVNSNQPQHF

v_gene: TRBV30
j_gene: TRBJ1-2
abundance: once
d_gene: .
CDR3nt: TGTGCCTGGAGGGATTCCGGGAGGAACAACTACACCTTC
CDR3aa: CAWRDSGRNNYTF

v_gene: TRBV6-1
j_gene: TRBJ1-3
abundance: .
d_gene: .
CDR3nt: TGTGCCAGCAGTGAAGCTGTCAGTAGAAACACCATATATTTT
CDR3aa: CASSEAVSRNTIYF

v_gene: TRBV5-1
j_gene: TRBJ1-2
abundance: .
d_gene: TRBD1
CDR3nt: TGCGCCAGCAGCTCCAATTCTTGGACAGGGGGCAGGGACTATGGCTACACCTTC
CDR3aa: CASSSNSWTGGRDYGYTF

v_gene: TRBV15
j_gene: TRBJ1-2
abundance: .
d_gene: .
CDR3nt: TGTGCCACCAGCGCTCCTAACTATGGCTACACCTTC
CDR3aa: CATSAPNYGYTF

v_gene: TRBV7-7
j_gene: TRBJ2-3
abundance: .
d_gene: TRBD2
CDR3nt: TGTGCCAGCAGCCGACTAGCGGGGTTAGATACGCAGTATTTT
CDR3aa: CASSRLAGLDTQYF